Sequencing of this T cell receptor (beta chain) was carried out in a study of T cell responses to AZD1222 COVID-19 vaccine. The repertoire was sequenced with immunoSEQ multiplex PCR; TCRdb's copy has only in-frame clones and lacks some. Of under 75,000 clones in the sample, about 90% were seen once. This CDR3 has 14 residues. The ends were cut back, 1 base at V and 6 bases at J, with 12 bases in the middle. Germline-derived CDR1 and CDR2 are SGHTA and FQGNSA. The chain couples TRBV7-2 to TRBJ2-5, with D tentatively TRBD1 or TRBD2 (7 bases each). Sequencing used peripheral blood, obtained on day 0 of AZD1222 vaccination. The receptor comes from an adult in good health. The CDR3 nucleotides are TGTGCCAGCAGCTTAGGGACTAGGGGGCAGACCCAGTACTTC. Protein sequence: CASSLGTRGQTQYF.